These T cell receptor beta chains were read from a single sample in a study of cytomegalovirus exposure and HLA in healthy donors. Method: immunoSEQ multiplex PCR; TCRdb's copy keeps in-frame clones and lacks some. The profile shows 120,000 or so clones, about 81% of them singletons. Material: PBMCs. Source of these receptors: a woman aged 45-59 years in good health and CMV-seropositive. CDR3s leave out the opening cysteine and the closing phenylalanine or tryptophan. A D gene is named only where the DNA matches it firmly.

d_gene,j_gene,v_gene,len,CDR3aa
-,TRBJ2-3,TRBV9,13,ASSAPGQGTDTQY
-,TRBJ1-4,TRBV19,12,ASWAGEGNEKLF
TRBD2,-,TRBV30,12,AWSAPSGPYEQY
TRBD2,TRBJ2-3,TRBV13,12,ASRGRASTDTQY
-,TRBJ2-2,TRBV9,13,ASSARGSRTGELF
-,TRBJ1-6,TRBV6-6,14,ASSYSPGTGNSPLH
TRBD1,TRBJ1-6,TRBV6-5,11,ASSDNRGSPLH
TRBD2,TRBJ2-5,TRBV5-1,13,ASSAGLAGRETQY
-,TRBJ2-7,TRBV6-5,11,ASSYPGTYEQY
-,TRBJ2-7,TRBV27,11,ASSPLGPYEQY
-,TRBJ1-1,TRBV10-3,11,AISDGKGTEAF
-,TRBJ1-5,TRBV18,14,ASSPQTGTGNQPQH
TRBD2,TRBJ2-3,TRBV27,13,ASSRGGAKIDTQY
TRBD2,TRBJ2-7,TRBV18,13,ASSQGTSGLYEQY
TRBD1,TRBJ1-2,TRBV11-3,15,ASSSRTGTQSNYGYT
TRBD1,TRBJ1-5,TRBV9,14,ASSLDGTGPNQPQH
-,TRBJ2-2,TRBV15,13,ATSNLWGPGGELF
TRBD1,TRBJ1-2,TRBV6-1,11,ASRTQGVNGYT
-,TRBJ1-2,TRBV9,14,ASSPLRQGINYGYT
-,TRBJ2-7,TRBV4-2,13,ASSQDASSSYEQY
TRBD2,TRBJ2-5,TRBV5-4,15,ASSSGLAGAPGKEQY
-,TRBJ1-2,TRBV6-5,13,ASSYSVLSPYGYT
TRBD1,TRBJ1-2,TRBV5-1,11,ASSVGQGDGYT
-,TRBJ2-7,TRBV6-6,10,ASSPTGEAPR
-,TRBJ1-1,TRBV7-3,11,ASSSSGGTEAF
TRBD1,TRBJ2-7,TRBV19,12,ASNEGTGSYEQY
TRBD2,TRBJ2-7,TRBV19,15,ASSPLVAGGLSYEQY
TRBD1,TRBJ1-2,TRBV25-1,13,ASSDPGQGFSGYT
TRBD1,TRBJ1-1,TRBV18,12,ASSRAGGNTEAF
TRBD2,TRBJ2-1,TRBV30,11,AWSVTGGGEQF
TRBD1,TRBJ1-2,TRBV18,14,ASSSTPGQGARGYT
-,TRBJ2-3,TRBV5-8,12,ASSLAGAHDTQY
TRBD2,TRBJ2-1,TRBV7-9,11,ASTIAGVDEQF
TRBD2,TRBJ2-5,TRBV30,12,ASSRGGFEETQY
-,TRBJ2-7,TRBV10-1,11,ASDSPRMGEQY
-,TRBJ2-7,TRBV18,13,ASSPRLGRDGEQY
-,TRBJ1-4,TRBV10-3,11,AISDTANEKLF
-,TRBJ1-4,TRBV27,11,ASSFFPPGKLF
TRBD2,TRBJ2-7,TRBV5-1,11,ASSPLGGYEQY
-,TRBJ2-6,TRBV21-1,18,ASSSPLNGTEDRGANVLT
-,TRBJ2-7,TRBV23-1,16,ASSQSAPPGLIRYEQY
-,TRBJ1-4,TRBV30,11,AWTGTTNEKLF
TRBD1,TRBJ1-1,TRBV7-4,15,ASSFFPTGSDSTEAF
TRBD1,TRBJ2-7,TRBV7-3,12,ASSDGQGANEQY
-,TRBJ2-1,TRBV5-1,12,ASSLQASNNEQF
TRBD2,-,TRBV27,17,ASGLYNGLAGLVSYEQY
TRBD2,TRBJ2-1,TRBV5-4,15,ASSGGPTGTSVNEQF
-,TRBJ1-1,TRBV6-5,11,ASSYSMNTEAF
TRBD1,TRBJ1-2,TRBV6-1,13,ASSRDRGMWYGYT
TRBD1,TRBJ2-7,TRBV7-2,13,ASSKTGGHSYEQY
TRBD1,TRBJ2-2,TRBV18,13,ASSETGGASGELF
-,TRBJ1-1,TRBV7-2,13,ASSSLLGAGTEAF
TRBD2,TRBJ2-7,TRBV27,21,ASSPIGIAGRISGLAGVYEQY
-,TRBJ2-5,TRBV9,11,ASSSDFRETQY
-,TRBJ2-7,TRBV13,11,ASSLLGGDEQY
-,TRBJ1-5,TRBV6-6,12,ASSYSGSNQPQH
TRBD2,TRBJ2-3,TRBV6-5,11,ASSLRLADTQY